This passage covers 4 T cell receptor beta chains from one sample sequenced in a study of STAT3 mutations in large granular lymphocyte leukemia. Findings of the study overall: In T-cell large granular lymphocyte leukemia, about half of patients showed multiple immunodominant subclonotypes.

Antigens of these TCRs are unknown. Profiling relied on immunoSEQ multiplex PCR, and the TCRdb table lists in-frame clones only, not all of them. The sample holds almost 25,000 clones, about 94% seen once. Source material: peripheral blood mononuclear cells. The receptors shown here come from a man aged 35-49 years with T-cell large granular lymphocyte leukemia. Some clones in this sample may be carry-over from other donors' samples.

The V gene is TRBV5-6, the J gene TRBJ1-2; 7 positions match TRBD1. The V gene end was trimmed by 5 bases and the J gene end by 4 bases; junction bases not matched to a gene: 8. CDR1 is SGHDT, CDR2 YYEEEE, per germline. The CDR3 sequence is 14 residues long. The CDR3 DNA sequence: TGTGCCAGCAGGTCTACGGGACAGCCCTATGGCTACACCTTC. Protein: CASRSTGQPYGYTF.

This chain links TRBV7-9 with TRBJ1-4; TRBD1 is a possible D gene (5 bases). The germline gives CDR1 SEHNR, CDR2 FQNEAQ (reference sequence). CDR3 length: 14 amino acids. The germline V and J ends were trimmed by 3 bases and 2 bases, with 7 bases remaining between them. The CDR3 protein is CASSFGGTNEKLFF. Here the CDR3 DNA reads TGTGCCAGCAGCTTCGGGGGGACTAATGAAAAACTGTTTTTT.

This chain links TRBV7-9 with TRBJ2-3; TRBD1 might be the D (6 bases). Germline CDR1 and CDR2: SEHNR and FQNEAQ (reference sequence). CDR3 size: 15 residues. Trimming stripped 1 base from V and 1 base from J, with 9 bases between. The CDR3 nucleotides read TGTGCCAGCAGCTTAGAGTACAGGGGCACAGATACGCAGTATTTT. Protein: CASSLEYRGTDTQYF.

The chain uses TRBV4-2 and TRBJ1-5; D unresolved. V lost 0 bases to trimming and J lost 1 base, with 10 bases between them. There are 16 residues in the CDR3. Germline V gene lookup returns CDR1 LGHNA and CDR2 YNFKEQ. The CDR3 here is CASSQEKFVSNQPQHF. For the CDR3, the DNA is TGTGCCAGCAGCCAAGAAAAGTTTGTGAGCAATCAGCCCCAGCATTTT.